This entry features one T cell receptor beta chain sequence. Clones were sequenced by immunoSEQ multiplex PCR, and TCRdb holds only the in-frame ones, with some missing. The data hold around 110,000 clones, with 90% observed a single time. Germline V gene sequence: CDR1 MGHRA, CDR2 YSYEKL. The CDR3 length is 18 residues. Between the trimmed V and J ends, which lost 1 base and 1 base, there was a span of 20 bases. This sample stems from a study of T cell clones after liver transplantation. Sequences were derived from CD4+ T cells from blood, sampled 12 months after liver transplant. The clonotype was recovered from a human patient who received a liver transplant. Some T cells may originate from the graft donor. The rearrangement links TRBV4-1 to TRBJ2-7, with a weak D call TRBD2 (5 bases). The CDR3 spells CASSQGGSGGPKSYEQYF. As DNA, the CDR3 is TGCGCCAGCAGCCAAGGGGGTTCGGGCGGGCCGAAATCCTACGAGCAGTACTTC.